These T cell receptor beta chains were read from a single sample in a study of blood T cell repertoires in COVID-19. This table comes from immunoSEQ multiplex PCR, and its TCRdb copy is limited to in-frame clones, with some not included. The repertoire has a few hundred thousand clones, under 85% of them found once; the top ten carry over 0.95%. The sequencing sample was made of peripheral blood. The receptors were sampled from a woman in her 30s with COVID-19, enrolled during active disease. The CDR3 runs from the conserved cysteine through the conserved F or W. Each record gives: V gene, CDR3 protein.

v_call: TRBV25-1; cdr3_aa: CASSPQGVNGYTF
v_call: TRBV5-4; cdr3_aa: CASSFRSRASSTDTQYF
v_call: TRBV27; cdr3_aa: CASSSRSGSYEQYF
v_call: TRBV7-9; cdr3_aa: CASSFTGGNTEAFF
v_call: TRBV5-1; cdr3_aa: CASSSMPDRGEAFF
v_call: TRBV19; cdr3_aa: CASSRAKGGGNTEAFF
v_call: TRBV20-1; cdr3_aa: CSASLGSDTEAFF
v_call: TRBV13; cdr3_aa: CASSLESYNEQFF
v_call: TRBV27; cdr3_aa: CASSFTRSTDTQYF
v_call: TRBV28; cdr3_aa: CASSFPRGGTEQFF
v_call: TRBV2; cdr3_aa: CASRIGGEGYEQYF
v_call: TRBV30; cdr3_aa: CAWSATGTGGHNQPQHF
v_call: TRBV2; cdr3_aa: CASSAHRGMVDSPLHF
v_call: TRBV11-3; cdr3_aa: CASSPIYAGVDEQFF
v_call: TRBV11-2; cdr3_aa: CASSPFSTGFGYTF
v_call: TRBV12-3/TRBV12-4; cdr3_aa: CASSLPDIYGYTF
v_call: TRBV25-1; cdr3_aa: CASMDRSNEKLFF
v_call: TRBV20-1; cdr3_aa: CSASPDRDDQPQHF
v_call: TRBV6-6; cdr3_aa: CASTLTDSSNYGYTF
v_call: TRBV30; cdr3_aa: CAWAGTGGRYTF
v_call: TRBV30; cdr3_aa: CAWTLTGVLNAFF
v_call: TRBV19; cdr3_aa: CASSIDRSGTATSGANVLTF
v_call: TRBV5-1; cdr3_aa: CASSLYPSGSRDEQYF
v_call: TRBV5-4; cdr3_aa: CASSPGLVGNEQFF
v_call: TRBV19; cdr3_aa: CASTSRGALNTGELFF
v_call: TRBV15; cdr3_aa: CATSVFPHTNEQFF
v_call: TRBV3-1/TRBV3-2; cdr3_aa: CASSQSFRELDTQYF
v_call: TRBV29-1; cdr3_aa: CSLIAGGSYNEQFF
v_call: TRBV7-2; cdr3_aa: CASSLGVTGDQPQHF
v_call: TRBV10-3; cdr3_aa: CAISGLAGGGSEQFF
v_call: TRBV28; cdr3_aa: CASNQLGGADPETQYF
v_call: TRBV29-1; cdr3_aa: CSVEWTSANEQFF
v_call: TRBV11-2; cdr3_aa: CASRSDRGYNEQFF
v_call: TRBV5-4; cdr3_aa: CASSLAREGNPLHF
v_call: TRBV11-2; cdr3_aa: CASSGDGSFQFF
v_call: TRBV4-3; cdr3_aa: CASSHASGHFTDTQYF
v_call: TRBV5-4; cdr3_aa: CASSLGHQNTEAFF